The entry below describes one TCR beta chain. Its specificity is unknown. Produced via immunoSEQ multiplex PCR; TCRdb's table is partial and in-frame only. Here the sample spans roughly 270,000 clones, around 87% being singletons. The data are from a study of Ad26.COV2.S vaccination and SARS-CoV-2 variants. Looking at the study overall: The COV1001 Ad26.COV2.S trial arm included the donor. Whole-study findings and limits: Vaccine and placebo recipients had comparable breadth of non-spike TCRs.

Treatment described: 15 to 20 received Ad26.COV2.S at low or high dose, single or two shots; about 5 received placebo; per-sample allocation not given. Specimens were obtained on day 63 following the first vaccine or placebo injection. An Ad26 vector that expressed Wuhan-strain SARS-CoV-2 spike constituted the vaccine. The germline CDR1 and CDR2 sequences are SGHVS and FQNEAQ. The length of the CDR3 is 11 residues. V lost 1 base to trimming and J lost 10 bases, with 4 bases between them. The material was peripheral blood, obtained in a trial of Ad26.COV2.S vaccine versus placebo. The chain employs TRBV7-8 and TRBJ2-2; no firm D call. The receptor was isolated from a person between 18 and 65 years old who received the Ad26.COV2.S COVID-19 vaccine or a placebo. CDR3 amino acids: CASSLGQELFF. In DNA, the CDR3 is TGTGCCAGCAGCTTAGGGCAGGAGCTGTTTTTT.